The 28 T cell receptor beta chains in this list originate from one sample, sequenced in a study of precursors of human CD4 cytotoxic T cells. The bulk UMI libraries came from four sorted CD4+ memory subsets, including IL-7R-high and IL-7R-negative TEMRA. Via MiXCR, TCRdb re-called the reads, giving one row per CDR3 protein. The sample yields approximately 450 distinct CDR3 sequences, more than 15% seen once. Specimen: memory CD4+ T cells from blood (PBMCs). The receptors come from a human donor in good health.

The chain couples TRBV6-5 to TRBJ2-1; D remains unclear. Germline V gene lookup returns CDR1 MNHEY and CDR2 SVGAGI. Trimming removed 5 bases at V and 2 bases at J, with 1 base between. The CDR3 is 11 amino acids. In nucleotides, the CDR3 is TGTGCCAGCAGTGCCTACAATGAGCAGTTCTTC. This encodes CASSAYNEQFF.

This clonotype ranks as large. The rearrangement links TRBV9 to TRBJ2-3; tentative D call: TRBD2 (5 bases). Germline CDR1 is SGDLS and CDR2 is YYNGEE. V was cut by 0 bases and J by 4 bases, with 12 bases left in between. This CDR3 region has 15 residues. CDR3 loop: CASSVGTLGSDTQYF. The CDR3 DNA follows: TGTGCCAGCAGCGTAGGGACTCTCGGGTCAGATACGCAGTATTTT.

The rearrangement links TRBV13 to TRBJ1-2; D may be TRBD1 (5 bases). V was pared by 5 bases and J by 0 bases, with 19 bases between. CDR1 PRHDT and CDR2 FYEKMQ come from the germline V gene (reference sequence). CDR3 length equals 17 residues. The CDR3 nucleotides read TGTGCCAGCAGCGCCCGGCCGGGGGGGGAGTCTAACTATGGCTACACCTTC. Translation gives CASSARPGGESNYGYTF. Full variable domain (outside the CDR3, taken from reference TRBV13 and TRBJ1-2): AAGVIQSPRHLIKEKRETATLKCYPIPRHDTVYWYQQGPGQDPQFLISFYEKMQSDKGSIPDRFSAQQFSDYHSELNMSSLELGDSALYFCASSARPGGESNYGYTFGSGTRLTVV.

This clonotype is large within its sample. The chain couples TRBV3-1 to TRBJ2-1; a weak D match, TRBD2 (7 bases). The V end lost 0 bases, the J end lost 10 bases, and 13 bases lay between the germline ends. The CDR3 loop spans 14 amino acids. CDR1 is LGHDT and CDR2 is YNNKEL in the germline V gene (reference sequence). Here the CDR3 DNA reads TGTGCCAGCAGCCAAGATAGGGGGAGGGCCGAGCAGTTCTTC. Amino acids: CASSQDRGRAEQFF.

Turning to this clonotype: A clone one base away is much larger, so this may be a read error. The conserved closing phenylalanine or tryptophan is absent in this CDR3, likely reflecting a read error. This chain links TRBV5-1 with TRBJ2-3; possible D gene TRBD2, 6 bases. The CDR3 has 15 amino acids. Between the trimmed V and J ends, which lost 4 bases and 6 bases, there was a span of 18 bases. The V gene's germline CDR1 is SGHRS and CDR2 YFSETQ. This CDR3 is CASSRDFSSVDTQYC. The DNA of the CDR3 is TGCGCCAGCAGCCGGGACTTCTCTTCGGTGGATACGCAGTATTGT.

This clonotype is categorized as large (0.1 to 1%). V usage is TRBV5-1 and J usage is TRBJ2-5; D call uncertain. The length of the CDR3 is 14 residues. CDR1 and CDR2 from the germline V gene are SGHRS and YFSETQ. V lost 6 bases, J lost 3 bases, and 15 bases lay in between. Here the CDR3 reads CASKSATAEETQYF. The CDR3 nucleotides read TGCGCCAGCAAATCAGCCACGGCAGAAGAGACCCAGTACTTC.

This clonotype is large by share. The V call is TRBV3-1, the J call TRBJ2-7, with D perhaps matching TRBD1 (5 bases). In germline, CDR1 is LGHDT, CDR2 YNNKEL (reference sequence). V was clipped by 1 base and J by 9 bases, with 10 bases between them. The CDR3 runs 12 residues. The DNA of the CDR3 is TGTGCCAGCAGCCAAGGCAGGGCCAGGCAGTACTTC. Protein sequence: CASSQGRARQYF.

The chain employs TRBV18 and TRBJ2-5, with D possibly being TRBD1 or TRBD2 (5 bases each). Germline V lookup: CDR1 KGHSH, CDR2 LQKENI. The CDR3 sequence is 13 residues long. V shed 3 bases and J shed 4 bases, with 9 bases lying between them. In nucleotides, the CDR3 is TGTGCCAGCTCACCGGGGGTTACAGAGACCCAGTACTTC. Translation gives CASSPGVTETQYF.

The chain uses TRBV20-1 and TRBJ2-3; D is undetermined. The V gene lost 3 bases and the J gene lost 1 base, with 5 bases spanning the gap. CDR1 and CDR2 from the germline V gene are DFQATT and SNEGSKA (reference sequence). There are 12 residues in the CDR3. The CDR3 sequence is CSASWGTDTQYF. The DNA of the CDR3 is TGCAGTGCTAGTTGGGGCACAGATACGCAGTATTTT.

The V gene is TRBV5-1, the J gene TRBJ2-1, with D maybe TRBD2 (6 bases). Per germline, CDR1 SGHRS and CDR2 YFSETQ. The CDR3 has 15 amino acids. Trimming took off 3 bases at V and 5 bases at J, with 15 bases between the two ends. CDR3: CASSSWGELDNEQFF. In DNA form, the CDR3 reads TGCGCCAGCAGCTCTTGGGGGGAGCTTGACAATGAGCAGTTCTTC.

Only a few counts were recorded for this clonotype. The J gene is TRBJ1-5, the V gene TRBV15, with D perhaps TRBD1 (5 bases). The germline CDR1 and CDR2 sequences are LNHNV and YYDKDF (reference sequence). The CDR3 consists of 16 residues. The V end was cut by 2 bases, the J end by 2 bases, with 13 bases between. The CDR3 loop reads CATSRIGAAGNQPQHF. The CDR3 bases are TGTGCCACCAGCAGAATCGGGGCAGCAGGCAATCAGCCCCAGCATTTT. The variable domain in full, with the rest retrieved from reference TRBV15 and TRBJ1-5, is DAMVIQNPRYQVTQFGKPVTLSCSQTLNHNVMYWYQQKSSQAPKLLFHYYDKDFNNEADTPDNFQSRRPNTSFCFLDIRSPGLGDTAMYLCATSRIGAAGNQPQHFGDGTRLSIL.

By its share, this clonotype is large (0.1 to 1%). The chain carries TRBV11-2 and TRBJ1-1, with 7 bases identical to TRBD1. Looked up from germline, CDR1 is SGHAT and CDR2 is FQNNGV. The CDR3 is made up of 13 amino acids. Trimming at V came to 5 bases and at J to 1 base, leaving 1 base not matched to a gene. The CDR3 region has the DNA TGTGCCAGCAGCCGACAGGGGAACACTGAAGCTTTCTTT. It yields the protein CASSRQGNTEAFF.

The chain uses TRBV20-1 and TRBJ2-7; D is possibly TRBD1 (6 bases). The CDR3 contains 11 residues. Germline CDR1 reads DFQATT; CDR2 reads SNEGSKA (reference sequence). Trimming took off 6 bases at V and 3 bases at J, with 9 bases between the two ends. Here the CDR3 DNA reads TGCAGTGCGTGGGACAACTACGAGCAGTACTTC. This codes for CSAWDNYEQYF.

By share, this clonotype ranks as large (0.1 to 1%). The chain joins TRBV20-1 to TRBJ1-2; no definite D call. Trimming removed 2 bases at V and 4 bases at J, with 5 bases between. CDR1 DFQATT and CDR2 SNEGSKA come from the germline V gene (reference sequence). The CDR3 length is 11 residues. The CDR3 region is CSARRSYGYTF. The CDR3 DNA is TGCAGTGCTAGACGGAGCTATGGCTACACCTTC.

This clonotype came up a few times. The chain recombines TRBV11-3 with TRBJ2-2, with D uncertain. The V gene's germline CDR1 is SGHNT and CDR2 YENEEA. V lost 2 bases to trimming and J lost 5 bases, with 9 bases between them. The CDR3 extends over 14 amino acids. The CDR3 loop is CASSLTVGTGELFF. The CDR3 region has the DNA TGTGCCAGCAGCTTAACGGTGGGGACCGGGGAGCTGTTTTTT.

This clonotype showed up just a few times. This chain joins TRBV10-3 and TRBJ2-5; TRBD2 matches 7 bases. CDR1 is ENHRY, CDR2 SYGVKD, per germline. The CDR3 spans 14 residues. The V gene end was trimmed by 10 bases and the J gene end by 5 bases; junction bases not matched to a gene: 13. The CDR3 bases are TGTGCCACCCTGGGGCGGGAGAAGGGGGAGACCCAGTACTTC. This sequence encodes CATLGREKGETQYF.

This clonotype is deemed large. This chain uses TRBV29-1 with TRBJ1-5; the D gene is possibly TRBD1 (5 bases). The V gene's germline CDR1 is SQVTM and CDR2 ANQGSEA. Trimming pared 7 bases from V and 7 bases from J, leaving 20 bases between. This CDR3 has 14 amino acids. CDR3 loop: CSGTTSREGQPQHF. DNA of the CDR3: TGCAGCGGAACAACATCAAGAGAGGGGCAGCCCCAGCATTTT. Full variable domain (rest looked up from reference TRBV29-1 and TRBJ1-5): SAVISQKPSRDICQRGTSLTIQCQVDSQVTMMFWYRQQPGQSLTLIATANQGSEATYESGFVIDKFPISRPNLTFSTLTVSNMSPEDSSIYLCSGTTSREGQPQHFGDGTRLSIL.

The table lists this clonotype with a few counts. The J gene is TRBJ2-1, the V gene TRBV6-5; 10 bases line up with TRBD2. Germline V gene sequence: CDR1 MNHEY, CDR2 SVGAGI. V shed 8 bases and J 1 base; nucleotides not matched to a gene: 8. CDR3 length equals 16 residues. CDR3 sequence reads: CASLAKAGGSYNEQFF. The CDR3 nucleotides read TGTGCCAGCCTCGCGAAAGCGGGAGGGTCCTACAATGAGCAGTTCTTC.

This clonotype was detected a few times. V and J are TRBV10-3 and TRBJ2-1; 12 bases line up with TRBD2. This CDR3 is built from 17 residues. Germline V gene sequence: CDR1 ENHRY, CDR2 SYGVKD. V was clipped by 4 bases and J by 6 bases; unmatched bases: 10. CDR3 sequence: CAISGSSGRVSGNEQFF. The CDR3, as DNA: TGTGCCATCAGTGGCTCTAGCGGGAGGGTGTCGGGCAATGAGCAGTTCTTC.

The chain recombines TRBV5-1 with TRBJ2-5, with D possibly being TRBD1 or TRBD2 (5 bases each). Trimming left V 0 bases short and J 5 bases short, with 11 bases between. The germline V gene encodes CDR1 SGHRS and CDR2 YFSETQ. This CDR3 contains 14 residues. CDR3 coding DNA: TGCGCCAGCAGCTTGGGCAGGGACCTTGAGACCCAGTACTTC. It codes for CASSLGRDLETQYF.

This clonotype is deemed large. The gene calls are TRBV20-1 and TRBJ1-5, with 7 bases aligning to TRBD1. Unmatched junction bases numbered 5, after V lost 4 bases and J lost 2 bases. CDR3 length: 14 residues. Germline CDR1 and CDR2: DFQATT and SNEGSKA (reference sequence). CDR3 region: CSAKQGRGNQPQHF. The CDR3 bases are TGCAGTGCTAAACAGGGGAGGGGCAATCAGCCCCAGCATTTT.

This clonotype is large (0.1 to 1%). The chain carries TRBV3-1 and TRBJ2-3, with D hard to call. The CDR3 is 16 amino acids. Trimming left V 5 bases short and J 3 bases short, with 18 bases between. Germline CDR1 reads LGHDT; CDR2 reads YNNKEL (reference sequence). The DNA for the CDR3 is TGTGCCAGCAGCGTTTGGACCAGCCGAAAGACAGATACGCAGTATTTT. This encodes CASSVWTSRKTDTQYF.

This clonotype was counted only a few times. The V call is TRBV5-1, the J call TRBJ2-1; D not resolved. The CDR3 contains 16 residues. In germline, CDR1 is SGHRS, CDR2 YFSETQ. Trimming removed 1 base from V and 0 bases from J, with 11 bases in between. CDR3 sequence: CASSLSGRNSYNEQFF. In DNA form, the CDR3 reads TGCGCCAGCAGCTTGTCGGGTCGAAACTCCTACAATGAGCAGTTCTTC.

This clonotype was detected a few times. The chain recombines TRBV10-3 with TRBJ2-1; 11 bases fit TRBD2. With V trimmed by 7 bases and J by 3 bases, 5 bases remained unmatched. Germline V gene sequence: CDR1 ENHRY, CDR2 SYGVKD. The CDR3 has 15 amino acids. CDR3 residues: CAIKAGTSGYNEQFF. The CDR3, as DNA: TGTGCCATCAAGGCCGGGACTAGCGGCTACAATGAGCAGTTCTTC.

By sample share, this clonotype is large (0.1 to 1%). The CDR3 region is CAIRRERSTDTQYF. The CDR3 DNA sequence: TGTGCCATCAGACGGGAGAGAAGCACAGATACGCAGTATTTT. The rearrangement joins TRBV10-3 to TRBJ2-3, with TRBD2 as a possible D gene (6 bases). This CDR3 comprises 14 residues. V lost 6 bases, J lost 0 bases, and 10 bases lay in between. The germline gives CDR1 ENHRY, CDR2 SYGVKD.

Only a few counts were recorded for this clonotype. The chain carries TRBV20-1 and TRBJ2-2; 9 bases agree with TRBD1. Germline trimming cut 4 bases from V and 5 bases from J; bases unmatched to any gene: 8. This CDR3 comprises 15 residues. Per the germline V gene, CDR1 is DFQATT and CDR2 is SNEGSKA (reference sequence). The CDR3 DNA reads TGCAGTGCTACCGGACAGGGGAGTGATACCGGGGAGCTGTTTTTT. Its translation: CSATGQGSDTGELFF.

Sample share makes this clonotype large. This chain connects TRBV7-2 to TRBJ2-1, with TRBD2 as a possible D gene (5 bases). Trimming stripped 5 bases from V and 6 bases from J, with 8 bases between. This CDR3 has 12 residues. From germline, CDR1 is SGHTA and CDR2 FQGNSA. CDR3 in amino acids: CASSATSNEQFF. CDR3 DNA: TGTGCCAGCAGCGCAACTAGCAATGAGCAGTTCTTC. The full variable domain, its missing parts supplied by reference TRBV7-2 and TRBJ2-1, is GAGVSQSPSNKVTEKGKDVELRCDPISGHTALYWYRQSLGQGLEFLIYFQGNSAPDKSGLPSDRFSAERTGGSVSTLTIQRTQQEDSAVYLCASSATSNEQFFGPGTRLTVL.

The chain employs TRBV29-1 and TRBJ1-4; 8 nucleotides line up with TRBD1. With 4 bases clipped from V and 7 bases from J, the junction kept 5 bases outside the gene matches. CDR3 length equals 13 residues. Germline lookup yields CDR1 SQVTM and CDR2 ANQGSEA. The CDR3 loop reads CSVGDRGTEKLFF. The CDR3 region has the DNA TGCAGCGTTGGAGACAGGGGAACTGAAAAACTGTTTTTT.